The TCR beta chain under discussion was sequenced for a study of blood T cell repertoires in COVID-19. Study summary: Acute and convalescent COVID-19 specimens originated in the United States, Italy and Spain. PBMCs, B-cell-depleted T cells, or T cells were the source of the cDNA or gDNA that made up the material.

Trimming took 5 bases from V and 3 from J; bases not matched to a gene: 16. CDR3 length: 17 amino acids. Germline CDR1 reads LNHDA; CDR2 reads SQIVND (reference sequence). As processed by the authors: Reference gene primer amplification gave estimated nucleated cell counts. The protocol was immunoSEQ multiplex PCR, while the TCRdb copy is restricted to in-frame clones and leaves out a portion. The V and J calls and clone size are taken from that table; D and trimming were inferred from the DNA. The repertoire holds roughly 53,000 clones, 76% seen once, with 22% in the top ten. The receptor was isolated from a man aged 50 to 59 with active or convalescent COVID-19. Sequences were obtained from peripheral blood. This chain uses TRBV19 with TRBJ2-7; 7 nucleotides match TRBD1. The CDR3 DNA reads as TGTGCCAGTAGTCCCCCTCCCAGGGGGATAGCCTTCTACGAGCAGTACTTC. As protein: CASSPPPRGIAFYEQYF.